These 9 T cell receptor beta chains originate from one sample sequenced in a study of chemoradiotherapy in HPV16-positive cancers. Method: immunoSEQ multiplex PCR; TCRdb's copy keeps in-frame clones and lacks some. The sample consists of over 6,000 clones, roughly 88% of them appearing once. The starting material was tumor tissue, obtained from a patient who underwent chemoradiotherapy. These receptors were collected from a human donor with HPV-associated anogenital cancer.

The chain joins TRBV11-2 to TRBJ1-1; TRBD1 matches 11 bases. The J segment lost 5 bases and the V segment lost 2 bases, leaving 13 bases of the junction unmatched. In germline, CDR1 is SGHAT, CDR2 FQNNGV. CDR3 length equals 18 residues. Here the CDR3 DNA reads TGTGCCAGCAGCTTACATCCCCATGGACAGGGGGCAAGGACTGAAGCTTTCTTT. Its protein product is CASSLHPHGQGARTEAFF.

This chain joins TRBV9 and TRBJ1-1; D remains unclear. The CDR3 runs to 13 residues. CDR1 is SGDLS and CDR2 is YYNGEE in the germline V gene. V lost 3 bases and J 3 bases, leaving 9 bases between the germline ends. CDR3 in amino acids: CASSAFDYTEAFF. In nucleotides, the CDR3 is TGTGCCAGCAGCGCTTTCGACTACACTGAAGCTTTCTTT.

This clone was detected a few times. DNA of the CDR3: TGTGCCAGCAGCTCCCTCGGTAATTCACCCCTCCACTTT. It translates to CASSSLGNSPLHF. The chain couples TRBV7-2 to TRBJ1-6; D not certain. Germline CDR1 SGHTA, CDR2 FQGNSA. This CDR3 has 13 residues. The germline V and J ends were trimmed by 4 bases and 6 bases, with 7 bases remaining between them.

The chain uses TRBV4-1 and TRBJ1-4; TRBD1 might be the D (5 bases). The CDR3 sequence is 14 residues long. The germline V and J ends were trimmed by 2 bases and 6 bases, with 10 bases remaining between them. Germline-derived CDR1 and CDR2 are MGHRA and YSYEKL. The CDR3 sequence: CASSQQGRDEKLFF. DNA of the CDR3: TGCGCCAGCAGCCAACAGGGCCGGGATGAAAAACTGTTTTTT.

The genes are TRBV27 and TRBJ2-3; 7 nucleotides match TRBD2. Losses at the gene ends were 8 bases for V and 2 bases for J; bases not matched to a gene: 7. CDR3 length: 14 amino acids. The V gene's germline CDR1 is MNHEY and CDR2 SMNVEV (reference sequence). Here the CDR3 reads CASGASGATDTQYF. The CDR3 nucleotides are TGTGCCAGCGGCGCGAGCGGGGCCACAGATACGCAGTATTTT.

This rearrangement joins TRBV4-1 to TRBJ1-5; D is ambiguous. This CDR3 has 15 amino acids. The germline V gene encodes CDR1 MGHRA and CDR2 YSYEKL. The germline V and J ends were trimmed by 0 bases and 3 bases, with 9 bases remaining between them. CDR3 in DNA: TGCGCCAGCAGCCAAGATACCCTGGACAATCAGCCCCAGCATTTT. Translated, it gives CASSQDTLDNQPQHF.

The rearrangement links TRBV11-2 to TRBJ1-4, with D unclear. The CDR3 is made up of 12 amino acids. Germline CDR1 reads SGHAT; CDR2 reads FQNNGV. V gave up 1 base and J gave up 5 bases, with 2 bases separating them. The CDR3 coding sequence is TGTGCCAGCAGCTTAGTAAATGAAAAACTGTTTTTT. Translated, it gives CASSLVNEKLFF.

The CDR3 bases are TGTGCCAGCAGCTTAGCGGGAGACGGAGAGACCCAGTACTTC. It is translated as CASSLAGDGETQYF. V usage is TRBV7-6 and J usage is TRBJ2-5, with TRBD2 as a possible D gene (5 bases). The CDR3 runs to 14 residues. V shed 0 bases and J shed 4 bases, with 9 bases lying between them. Germline CDR1 is SGHVS and CDR2 is FNYEAQ.

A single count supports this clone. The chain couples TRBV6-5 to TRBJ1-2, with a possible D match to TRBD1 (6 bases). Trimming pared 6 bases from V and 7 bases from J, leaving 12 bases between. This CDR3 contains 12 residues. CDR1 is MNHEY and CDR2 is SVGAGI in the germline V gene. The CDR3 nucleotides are TGTGCCAGCAGAGACAGGTACTCTGGCTACACCTTC. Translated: CASRDRYSGYTF.